Below, 11 T cell receptor beta chains from the same sample are listed, as sequenced in a study of high-grade serous ovarian cancer treatment subgroups. The tumor samples were collected prior to definitive surgery or chemotherapy. The protocol was immunoSEQ multiplex PCR, while the TCRdb copy is restricted to in-frame clones and leaves out a portion. This table holds over 9,000 clones, around nine tenths found once. Sequencing used tumor tissue. The receptors were sampled from a human donor with high-grade serous ovarian cancer.

V is TRBV4-2 and J is TRBJ2-7; 9 bases align to TRBD1. This CDR3 is built from 16 residues. Trimming at V came to 0 bases and at J to 3 bases, leaving 6 bases not matched to a gene. CDR1 and CDR2 (germline): LGHNA, YNFKEQ. The CDR3 is CASSQDPTGGDYEQYF. The CDR3 DNA is TGTGCCAGCAGCCAAGATCCCACAGGGGGCGACTACGAGCAGTACTTC.

The CDR3 sequence is CASSSGNTIYF. Written as DNA, the CDR3 is TGTGCCAGCAGTTCCGGAAACACCATATATTTT. The chain employs TRBV28 and TRBJ1-3; D uncertain. The CDR3 consists of 11 residues. V shed 4 bases and J shed 4 bases, with 2 bases lying between them. CDR1 is MDHEN and CDR2 is SYDVKM in the germline V gene.

In nucleotides, the CDR3 is TGTGCCAGCAGGCTCCAGTGTGAGAGGGTTGGCTCCTACGAGCAGTACTTC. Its protein product is CASRLQCERVGSYEQYF. The gene calls are TRBV21-1 and TRBJ2-7; the DNA was not used to check the table's D call, TRBD2. TRBV21-1 corresponds to a pseudogene. The length of the CDR3 is 17 residues.

This chain connects TRBV27 to TRBJ2-5, with TRBD2 identical over 7 bases. Per germline, CDR1 MNHEY and CDR2 SMNVEV (reference sequence). This CDR3 comprises 14 residues. V dropped 7 bases and J dropped 5; count of bases not matched to a gene: 10. The CDR3 DNA reads as TGTGCCAGCAAGGTGGCGGGAGCGGGGGAGACCCAGTACTTC. It translates to CASKVAGAGETQYF.

The chain couples TRBV28 to TRBJ1-5; D remains unclear. This CDR3 region has 12 residues. Trimming pared 6 bases from V and 4 bases from J, leaving 7 bases between. The germline V gene has CDR1 MDHEN and CDR2 SYDVKM. CDR3: CASRVGNQPQHF. In DNA form, the CDR3 reads TGTGCCAGCAGGGTTGGGAATCAGCCCCAGCATTTT.

The chain is built from TRBV5-1 and TRBJ1-6; D is perhaps TRBD1 (6 bases). The germline CDR1 and CDR2 sequences are SGHRS and YFSETQ. This CDR3 contains 15 residues. The V end was cut by 4 bases, the J end by 5 bases, with 13 bases between. The CDR3 region has the DNA TGCGCCAGCAGCCCGGGAGGGGGGGATAATTCACCCCTCCACTTT. This codes for CASSPGGGDNSPLHF.

The CDR3 nucleotides are TGCGCCAGCAGCCAAGATCTTCTTGAAGCTTTCTTT. It codes for CASSQDLLEAFF. The chain couples TRBV4-1 to TRBJ1-1; D not resolved. Trimming removed 0 bases from V and 7 bases from J, with 6 bases in between. The CDR3 is made up of 12 amino acids. The germline V gene has CDR1 MGHRA and CDR2 YSYEKL.

This chain joins TRBV19 and TRBJ2-3, with 7 bases that match TRBD2. The V gene end was trimmed by 6 bases and the J gene end by 2 bases; junction bases not matched to a gene: 2. Germline loops: CDR1 LNHDA, CDR2 SQIVND (reference sequence). This CDR3 spans 13 amino acids. The DNA of the CDR3 is TGTGCCAGTAGGGGACTACCCACAGATACGCAGTATTTT. Its translation is CASRGLPTDTQYF. The full variable domain, in which reference TRBV19 and TRBJ2-3 provide the parts outside the CDR3, is DGGITQSPKYLFRKEGQNVTLSCEQNLNHDAMYWYRQDPGQGLRLIYYSQIVNDFQKGDIAEGYSVSREKKESFPLTVTSAQKNPTAFYLCASRGLPTDTQYFGPGTRLTVL.

The V call is TRBV2, the J call TRBJ2-5; maybe TRBD2 (5 bases). Deletions cut 5 bases from V and 1 base from J, with 14 bases between. Germline-derived CDR1 and CDR2 are SNHLY and FYNNEI. This CDR3 contains 15 residues. The CDR3, as DNA: TGTGCCAGCAGTCAAACGCGGGTTGTCCAAGAGACCCAGTACTTC. Its protein product is CASSQTRVVQETQYF.

The chain couples TRBV10-3 to TRBJ1-5; tentative D call: TRBD1 (5 bases). The CDR3 spans 15 residues. Germline values: CDR1 ENHRY, CDR2 SYGVKD. V was clipped by 1 base and J by 0 bases, with 7 bases between them. CDR3 sequence: CAISEYGGSNQPQHF. CDR3 DNA sequence: TGTGCCATCAGTGAGTACGGGGGTAGCAATCAGCCCCAGCATTTT.

The rearrangement uses TRBV5-1 and TRBJ2-7, with D unclear. Between the trimmed V and J ends, which lost 0 bases and 4 bases, there was a span of 14 bases. This CDR3 comprises 15 residues. Germline V gene sequence: CDR1 SGHRS, CDR2 YFSETQ. The CDR3 spells CASSLVLDGTYEQYF. CDR3 bases: TGCGCCAGCAGCTTGGTTTTAGACGGCACTTACGAGCAGTACTTC.